The 23 T cell receptor beta chains below were found in one sample sequenced in a study of shared clonotypes between healthy human individuals (dated by TCRdb to 2018 to 2020). Libraries were made using the immunoSEQ multiplex PCR assay. Not all clones reach the TCRdb copy of this immuneACCESS table, which keeps in-frame sequences only. Checked studies attribute under half of the gap to unresolved V genes and leave the rest unexplained. The sample contains about 2.1 million clones, around 95% of them found a single time. The ten largest account for approximately 1.7% of the sample. CD8 naive samples were obtained by positive selection for CCR7 among CD45RO-negative cells, yielding a CD45RA+CCR7+ population from which TemRA cells were excluded. Input material: naive CD8+ T cells from PBMCs. The intended sense of this specimen's cell subset or site label: CD45RA+CCR7+. The origin of the receptors is a man aged 18 to 30 in good health. Some clones in this sample may be carry-over from other donors' samples.

The genes are TRBV10-3 and TRBJ2-5, with D perhaps TRBD1 (7 bases). The CDR3 loop spans 16 amino acids. The V gene's germline CDR1 is ENHRY and CDR2 SYGVKD. V dropped 8 bases and J dropped 5 bases, with 24 bases sitting between them. CDR3 amino acids: CAIARGGGERWETQYF. In DNA form, the CDR3 reads TGTGCCATCGCCAGAGGGGGCGGGGAACGATGGGAGACCCAGTACTTC.

This clone appeared once. Distinct nucleotide sequences in the sample also encode this CDR3. This sequence joins TRBV6-5 and TRBJ2-3, with 8 bases identical to TRBD2. J lost 3 bases, V lost 0 bases, and 5 bases had no gene match. This CDR3 comprises 16 residues. CDR1 and CDR2 (germline): MNHEY, SVGAGI. CDR3 in DNA: TGTGCCAGCAGTTACTCGTCAAGCGGGAGTACAGATACGCAGTATTTT. Translated, it gives CASSYSSSGSTDTQYF.

The chain links TRBV9 to TRBJ2-6, with 8 bases fitting TRBD2. The CDR3 has 17 residues. Trimming at V came to 2 bases and at J to 3 bases, leaving 7 bases not matched to a gene. Germline V gives CDR1 SGDLS, CDR2 YYNGEE. CDR3 coding DNA: TGTGCCAGCAGCGTCCCGACTAGCGCACTTGGGGCCAACGTCCTGACTTTC. It encodes CASSVPTSALGANVLTF.

The rearrangement links TRBV19 to TRBJ2-2; the match to TRBD2 covers 10 bases. The CDR3 runs to 14 residues. Germline trimming cut 6 bases from V and 8 bases from J; bases unmatched to any gene: 6. The germline V gene has CDR1 LNHDA and CDR2 SQIVND (reference sequence). The CDR3 bases are TGTGCCAGTAGCCTAGCGGGAGTCTTTGGGGAGCTGTTTTTT. This encodes CASSLAGVFGELFF. Using reference TRBV19 and TRBJ2-2 for the parts outside the CDR3, the full variable domain is DGGITQSPKYLFRKEGQNVTLSCEQNLNHDAMYWYRQDPGQGLRLIYYSQIVNDFQKGDIAEGYSVSREKKESFPLTVTSAQKNPTAFYLCASSLAGVFGELFFGEGSRLTVL.

In DNA form, the CDR3 reads TGTGCCAGCAGCCTTGGACGGACAACGTACCAAGAGACCCAGTACTTC. Its protein product is CASSLGRTTYQETQYF. V gene TRBV5-8 combines with J gene TRBJ2-5; a possible D gene is TRBD1 (5 bases). With 4 bases removed from V and 0 bases from J, the gap between germline ends came to 16 bases. This CDR3 region has 16 residues. Germline V gene sequence: CDR1 SGHTS, CDR2 YDEGEE.

The chain combines TRBV5-6 with TRBJ1-5, with D perhaps TRBD1 (6 bases). Trimming removed 0 bases at V and 4 bases at J, with 14 bases between. The CDR3 has 16 residues. The germline V gene has CDR1 SGHDT and CDR2 YYEEEE. Here the CDR3 reads CASSLAGAAENQPQHF. CDR3 sequence (DNA): TGTGCCAGCAGCTTGGCGGGGGCGGCAGAAAATCAGCCCCAGCATTTT. Looking up the rest from reference TRBV5-6 and TRBJ1-5 gives the full variable domain: DAGVTQSPTHLIKTRGQQVTLRCSPKSGHDTVSWYQQALGQGPQFIFQYYEEEERQRGNFPDRFSGHQFPNYSSELNVNALLLGDSALYLCASSLAGAAENQPQHFGDGTRLSIL.

The chain is built from TRBV28 and TRBJ2-1; D assignment may be TRBD1 or TRBD2 (6 bases each). The germline gives CDR1 MDHEN, CDR2 SYDVKM. Deletions cut 8 bases from V and 6 bases from J, with 20 bases between. CDR3 length equals 15 residues. CDR3 loop: CASDIGGDLVNEQFF. The DNA of the CDR3 is TGTGCCAGCGACATCGGGGGCGACCTAGTCAATGAGCAGTTCTTC. Full variable domain (outside the CDR3, taken from reference TRBV28 and TRBJ2-1): DVKVTQSSRYLVKRTGEKVFLECVQDMDHENMFWYRQDPGLGLRLIYFSYDVKMKEKGDIPEGYSVSREKKERFSLILESASTNQTSMYLCASDIGGDLVNEQFFGPGTRLTVL.

In the case of this clone: Additional DNA sequences in this sample encode the identical CDR3. The V call is TRBV27, the J call TRBJ1-5; the match to TRBD1 covers 9 bases. From germline, CDR1 is MNHEY and CDR2 SMNVEV (reference sequence). V lost 4 bases to trimming and J lost 1 base; unmatched junction nucleotides: 2. The CDR3 is 15 amino acids. CDR3 amino acids: CASSSGTGSNQPQHF. CDR3 nucleotide sequence: TGTGCCAGCAGTTCTGGGACAGGGAGCAATCAGCCCCAGCATTTT.

The chain links TRBV29-1 to TRBJ2-7; D gene unclear. V lost 6 bases and J 2 bases, leaving 17 bases between the germline ends. Germline values: CDR1 SQVTM, CDR2 ANQGSEA. The CDR3 contains 14 residues. The chain's CDR3 is CSVQQPPPPYEQYF. Written as DNA, the CDR3 is TGCAGCGTCCAACAGCCTCCCCCCCCCTACGAGCAGTACTTC.

The CDR3 sequence: CASSEGVADNQPQHF. CDR3 nucleotide sequence: TGTGCCAGCAGTGAAGGGGTCGCGGACAATCAGCCCCAGCATTTT. The V and J genes are TRBV2 and TRBJ1-5, with D hard to call. CDR1 and CDR2 from the germline V gene are SNHLY and FYNNEI. Trimming took off 1 base at V and 3 bases at J, with 10 bases between the two ends. The CDR3 is 15 amino acids.

About this clone itself: This sample also contains other DNA sequences that code for the same CDR3. The gene calls are TRBV9 and TRBJ2-7; 10 positions match TRBD1. The CDR3 is 14 residues long. After removal of 2 bases from V and 4 bases from J, the junction contained 3 bases not matched to a gene. Per germline, CDR1 SGDLS and CDR2 YYNGEE. Written as DNA, the CDR3 is TGTGCCAGCAGCGTCGGACAGGGGGGTTACGAGCAGTACTTC. This encodes CASSVGQGGYEQYF.

V usage is TRBV11-2 and J usage is TRBJ2-5; D not certain. The V gene's germline CDR1 is SGHAT and CDR2 FQNNGV. The CDR3 sequence is 16 residues long. V lost 0 bases to trimming and J lost 2 bases, with 13 bases between them. The CDR3 nucleotides are TGTGCCAGCAGCTTAGATAGACCTCAGATGCAAGAGACCCAGTACTTC. Protein product: CASSLDRPQMQETQYF.

The chain recombines TRBV5-1 with TRBJ2-3, with TRBD2 matching 12 bases. Germline values: CDR1 SGHRS, CDR2 YFSETQ. V shed 4 bases and J 0 bases; nucleotides not matched to a gene: 12. The CDR3 is 19 amino acids. CDR3 residues: CASSLTGLAGPTSTDTQYF. The CDR3 region has the DNA TGCGCCAGCAGCCTGACCGGACTAGCGGGACCAACTAGCACAGATACGCAGTATTTT.

The chain uses TRBV4-2 and TRBJ1-1, with a tentative D call TRBD1 (5 bases). The CDR3 is 13 amino acids. CDR1 LGHNA and CDR2 YNFKEQ come from the germline V gene. Between the trimmed V and J ends, which lost 1 base and 11 bases, there was a span of 14 bases. The CDR3 sequence is CASSQGGAPGAFF. CDR3 nucleotide sequence: TGTGCCAGCAGCCAAGGCGGGGCCCCTGGGGCTTTCTTT.

The genes are TRBV5-6 and TRBJ2-7; 8 bases align to TRBD2. Germline V gene data show CDR1 as SGHDT and CDR2 as YYEEEE. This CDR3 region has 19 residues. The V segment lost 3 bases and the J segment 6 bases; nucleotides outside the gene matches: 23. CDR3 DNA: TGTGCCAGCAGCTCCTCCACTTTCCCGGCTAGCGGGTCTCTCGGCGAGCAGTACTTC. Translation: CASSSSTFPASGSLGEQYF.

This rearrangement joins TRBV7-9 to TRBJ2-3; 12 nucleotides agree with TRBD2. This CDR3 is built from 16 residues. Trimming took 2 bases from V and 3 from J; bases not matched to a gene: 3. Germline assignment: CDR1 SEHNR and CDR2 FQNEAQ (reference sequence). CDR3 residues: CASSLRGTSGTDTQYF. In DNA form, the CDR3 reads TGTGCCAGCAGCTTAAGGGGGACTAGCGGGACAGATACGCAGTATTTT. The full variable domain, with the rest looked up from reference TRBV7-9 and TRBJ2-3, is DTGVSQNPRHKITKRGQNVTFRCDPISEHNRLYWYRQTLGQGPEFLTYFQNEAQLEKSRLLSDRFSAERPKGSFSTLEIQRTEQGDSAMYLCASSLRGTSGTDTQYFGPGTRLTVL.

This clone has just one count. V is TRBV5-6 and J is TRBJ2-5, with D hard to call. Germline lookup yields CDR1 SGHDT and CDR2 YYEEEE. This CDR3 is 13 amino acids long. Trimming took 0 bases from V and 4 from J, leaving 7 bases between them. CDR3 DNA: TGTGCCAGCAGCTTGGACGACGGAGAGACCCAGTACTTC. This translates into CASSLDDGETQYF.

The chain links TRBV7-9 to TRBJ2-7; tentatively, D is TRBD1 or TRBD2 (5 bases each). The CDR3 runs to 14 residues. Trimming pared 5 bases from V and 9 bases from J, leaving 20 bases between. CDR1 and CDR2 (germline): SEHNR, FQNEAQ (reference sequence). CDR3 coding DNA: TGTGCCAGCAGCCACCGGGACGGTTTTCTTGGGCAGTACTTC. This sequence encodes CASSHRDGFLGQYF.

The CDR3 sequence: CSVLTENTGELFF. The CDR3 DNA follows: TGCAGCGTTCTGACAGAAAACACCGGGGAGCTGTTTTTT. This chain connects TRBV29-1 to TRBJ2-2, with D possibly matching TRBD1 (5 bases). Trimming left V 5 bases short and J 2 bases short, with 9 bases between. Germline-derived CDR1 and CDR2 are SQVTM and ANQGSEA. The CDR3 loop spans 13 amino acids.

This clone was found once. This chain uses TRBV6-5 with TRBJ2-2; D not certain. From germline, CDR1 is MNHEY and CDR2 SVGAGI. This CDR3 has 16 amino acids. The V end was cut by 2 bases, the J end by 7 bases, with 17 bases between. The CDR3 DNA sequence: TGTGCCAGCAGTTACGGTCCGAGGAGCGTATACGGGGAGCTGTTTTTT. Protein: CASSYGPRSVYGELFF.

The chain combines TRBV7-8 with TRBJ2-3, with D uncertain. Looked up from germline, CDR1 is SGHVS and CDR2 is FQNEAQ. Deletions cut 5 bases from V and 6 bases from J, with 12 bases between. This CDR3 spans 13 amino acids. CDR3 bases: TGTGCCAGCAGCCGGCTCCCCCAGGATACGCAGTATTTT. Residues: CASSRLPQDTQYF.

In nucleotides, the CDR3 is TGTGCCAGCAGCGTAGAGCCAGGGGCTGGTGGCGGCTACACCTTC. It encodes CASSVEPGAGGGYTF. The chain uses TRBV9 and TRBJ1-2; a weak D match, TRBD1 (6 bases). The V gene lost 0 bases and the J gene lost 8 bases, with 17 bases spanning the gap. CDR1 is SGDLS, CDR2 YYNGEE, per germline. There are 15 residues in the CDR3.

This clone was picked up one time. The V gene is TRBV13, the J gene TRBJ2-2, with 7 nucleotides matching TRBD2. The germline gives CDR1 PRHDT, CDR2 FYEKMQ (reference sequence). The CDR3 runs to 14 residues. The V and J ends lost 5 bases and 6 bases, in that order; junction bases with no gene match: 6. The CDR3 protein is CASSATSVAGELFF. CDR3 nucleotide sequence: TGTGCCAGCAGCGCAACTAGCGTTGCCGGGGAGCTGTTTTTT.